The next 5 T cell receptor beta chains were all read from a single sample in a study of OX40 agonist ivuxolimab in advanced cancers. The library was produced with the immunoSEQ multiplex PCR assay. TCRdb retrieved this table from immuneACCESS and kept in-frame rearrangements only. Not all clones are present; in checked studies, unresolved V genes account for under half, and no reason is known for the remainder. The sample yields 70,000 or so clones; over 75% were counted once. The top ten clones comprise about 6.3% of the sample. The sample consisted of CD4+ or CD8+ T cells sorted from blood, taken in a trial of the OX40 agonist ivuxolimab. The receptors derive from an adult with an advanced solid tumor such as melanoma, head and neck, liver or kidney cancer.

The genes are TRBV2 and TRBJ2-1, with 8 positions matching TRBD1. The CDR3 loop spans 14 amino acids. CDR1 is SNHLY, CDR2 FYNNEI, per germline. V dropped 4 bases and J dropped 4; count of bases not matched to a gene: 3. The CDR3 bases are TGTGCCAGCAGTGCCCGGGACAGGTACAATGAGCAGTTCTTC. This gives the protein CASSARDRYNEQFF.

CDR3 sequence reads: CASRLAASYEQYF. The CDR3 bases are TGCGCCAGCAGACTAGCGGCCTCCTACGAGCAGTACTTC. The chain is built from TRBV5-1 and TRBJ2-7; the match to TRBD2 covers 8 bases. V lost 5 bases to trimming and J lost 0 bases; unmatched junction nucleotides: 1. The CDR3 loop spans 13 amino acids. The germline gives CDR1 SGHRS, CDR2 YFSETQ.

This chain connects TRBV30 to TRBJ1-1; D remains unclear. Trimming pared 5 bases from V and 5 bases from J, leaving 12 bases between. Germline-derived CDR1 and CDR2 are GTSNPN and SVGIG (reference sequence). The CDR3 has 12 residues. The CDR3 sequence: CAWDHTSTEAFF. CDR3 DNA: TGTGCCTGGGATCACACAAGTACTGAAGCTTTCTTT.

The rearrangement joins TRBV19 to TRBJ1-1; D uncertain. Deletions cut 3 bases from V and 5 bases from J, with 10 bases between. Per germline, CDR1 LNHDA and CDR2 SQIVND (reference sequence). The CDR3 is 13 residues long. The CDR3 DNA reads TGTGCCAGTAGTATCCTTATACGGACTGAAGCTTTCTTT. Protein sequence: CASSILIRTEAFF.

The chain joins TRBV5-6 to TRBJ1-3; D possibly corresponds to TRBD1 (5 bases). Trimming cost V 1 base and J 2 bases, with 10 bases left between them. The CDR3 consists of 15 residues. Germline CDR1 is SGHDT and CDR2 is YYEEEE. Here the CDR3 reads CASSLFRGTGNTIYF. The CDR3 nucleotides are TGTGCCAGCAGCTTGTTTAGGGGAACTGGAAACACCATATATTTT.